Below are 12 T cell receptor beta chains sequenced from a single sample in a study of blood T cell repertoires in COVID-19. Only in-frame clones appear in the TCRdb table, and some are missing; sequencing was by immunoSEQ multiplex PCR. The repertoire holds about 480,000 clones, with 89% as singletons. Material for sequencing was peripheral blood. These receptors originate from a man aged 18-30 years with COVID-19, enrolled during active disease.

The chain combines TRBV19 with TRBJ1-6; 7 positions agree with TRBD1. The ends lost 5 bases at V and 9 bases at J; junction bases unmatched: 10. Germline CDR1 LNHDA, CDR2 SQIVND (reference sequence). The CDR3 is made up of 15 amino acids. DNA of the CDR3: TGTGCCAGTAGTCCTCAGACAGGGAGGAGTTCACCCCTCCACTTT. Translated, it gives CASSPQTGRSSPLHF.

The chain recombines TRBV6-5 with TRBJ2-7; perhaps TRBD2 as D (6 bases). With 4 bases removed from V and 4 bases from J, the gap between germline ends came to 14 bases. This CDR3 has 14 amino acids. Germline CDR1 MNHEY, CDR2 SVGAGI. The CDR3 loop is CASSSLDYLYEQYF. The CDR3, as DNA: TGTGCCAGCAGTTCGTTGGACTACCTATACGAGCAGTACTTC.

The chain has TRBV7-9 and TRBJ2-7; unclear D gene. V lost 6 bases to trimming and J lost 1 base, with 13 bases between them. Germline V gene lookup returns CDR1 SEHNR and CDR2 FQNEAQ (reference sequence). The CDR3 covers 14 residues. Written as DNA, the CDR3 is TGTGCCAGCAGTCTCGCAAGGAGTTCCTACGAGCAGTACTTC. It yields the protein CASSLARSSYEQYF.

The chain couples TRBV6-5 to TRBJ1-1; D is undetermined. This CDR3 has 12 residues. Trimming took 8 bases from V and 6 from J, leaving 13 bases between them. Germline V gene sequence: CDR1 MNHEY, CDR2 SVGAGI. The CDR3 protein is CASGPRSAEAFF. As DNA, the CDR3 is TGTGCCAGCGGCCCAAGAAGCGCTGAAGCTTTCTTT.

The count of this clone is one. V and J are TRBV5-8 and TRBJ1-6; D gene ambiguous. CDR3 length: 10 residues. CDR1 and CDR2 from the germline V gene are SGHTS and YDEGEE. The V end was cut by 7 bases, the J end by 9 bases, with 5 bases between. DNA for the CDR3: TGTGCCAGCTTTCTTTCACCCCTCCACTTT. Its translation: CASFLSPLHF.

The gene calls are TRBV7-6 and TRBJ1-2, with TRBD1 matching over 12 bases. Germline CDR1 and CDR2: SGHVS and FNYEAQ. The junction had 8 bases not matched to a gene; V was cut back by 5 bases and J by 7 bases. CDR3 length: 15 amino acids. In nucleotides, the CDR3 is TGTGCCAGCAGCCCCCAGGGACAGGGGGCGTCTGGCTACACCTTC. Protein product: CASSPQGQGASGYTF.

The V call is TRBV19, the J call TRBJ1-1, with TRBD1 identical over 10 bases. The CDR3 extends over 13 amino acids. Per germline, CDR1 LNHDA and CDR2 SQIVND (reference sequence). V was pared by 4 bases and J by 6 bases, with 2 bases of the junction left unmatched. CDR3 in DNA: TGTGCCAGTAGTAGGACAGGGGGATCTGAAGCTTTCTTT. This translates into CASSRTGGSEAFF.

The chain links TRBV28 to TRBJ2-5; D perhaps matches TRBD1 (6 bases). Germline V lookup: CDR1 MDHEN, CDR2 SYDVKM. V dropped 2 bases and J dropped 4 bases, with 8 bases sitting between them. The CDR3 spans 13 residues. This CDR3 reads CASSLARGETQYF. The CDR3 nucleotides read TGTGCCAGCAGTTTAGCCAGGGGAGAGACCCAGTACTTC.

The chain carries TRBV5-5 and TRBJ1-5; possible D gene TRBD1, 6 bases. CDR3 length: 13 amino acids. The germline CDR1 and CDR2 sequences are SGHKS and YYEKEE (reference sequence). Between the trimmed V and J ends, which lost 5 bases and 5 bases, there was a span of 11 bases. CDR3 in DNA: TGTGCCAGCAGACCAGGGGTGGATCAGCCCCAGCATTTT. Translating gives CASRPGVDQPQHF. Full variable domain (missing parts from reference TRBV5-5 and TRBJ1-5): DAGVTQSPTHLIKTRGQQVTLRCSPISGHKSVSWYQQVLGQGPQFIFQYYEKEERGRGNFPDRFSARQFPNYSSELNVNALLLGDSALYLCASRPGVDQPQHFGDGTRLSIL.

The gene calls are TRBV10-3 and TRBJ2-7, with D tentatively TRBD1 (5 bases). This CDR3 is 16 amino acids long. The germline CDR1 and CDR2 sequences are ENHRY and SYGVKD. Trimming cost V 0 bases and J 3 bases, with 15 bases left between them. CDR3 residues: CAISESDTSRGYEQYF. The CDR3 coding sequence is TGTGCCATCAGTGAGTCGGACACCTCAAGGGGCTACGAGCAGTACTTC.

This clone has a handful of counts. J is TRBJ2-7 and V is TRBV6-1; D unclear. The germline V gene has CDR1 MNHNS and CDR2 SASEGT. Deletions cut 2 bases from V and 1 base from J, with 6 bases between. This CDR3 comprises 13 residues. DNA of the CDR3: TGTGCCAGCAGTGAAAACTCGTCCTACGAGCAGTACTTC. Its translation: CASSENSSYEQYF.

The chain combines TRBV11-2 with TRBJ2-3, with 7 bases matching TRBD2. The germline V gene encodes CDR1 SGHAT and CDR2 FQNNGV. The V gene end was trimmed by 5 bases and the J gene end by 0 bases; junction bases not matched to a gene: 8. CDR3 length equals 16 residues. The CDR3 sequence: CASSQSPSGSTDTQYF. DNA of the CDR3: TGTGCCAGCAGCCAGAGTCCTAGCGGCAGCACAGATACGCAGTATTTT.